In its sample, the clone carrying this TCR beta chain was seen a few times. Antigen unknown. The sample comes from a study of T cell responses to AZD1222 COVID-19 vaccine. Assay: immunoSEQ multiplex PCR; the TCRdb copy retains only in-frame clones and omits some. The sample gives 85,000 to 110,000 clones, over 70% of which show up once; roughly 20% is in the top ten. Study-wide points: Sampling that yielded the repertoires occurred only after the peak T cell response.

This CDR3 comprises 16 residues. V lost 0 bases and J lost 5, with 11 bases in between. Germline V gene data show CDR1 as PRHDT and CDR2 as FYEKMQ (reference sequence). The rearrangement links TRBV13 to TRBJ1-6; D gene unclear. This sample comprised peripheral blood, obtained on day 0 of AZD1222 vaccination. The clonotype was recovered from an adult in good health. CDR3 sequence reads: CASSLGPATDNSPLHF. The CDR3 DNA reads as TGTGCCAGCAGCTTAGGCCCCGCCACCGATAATTCACCCCTCCACTTT. The full variable domain, with the rest looked up from reference TRBV13 and TRBJ1-6, is AAGVIQSPRHLIKEKRETATLKCYPIPRHDTVYWYQQGPGQDPQFLISFYEKMQSDKGSIPDRFSAQQFSDYHSELNMSSLELGDSALYFCASSLGPATDNSPLHFGNGTRLTVT.